The clone carrying this T cell receptor beta chain was recorded at least ten times. Its specificity is not known. The entry originates in a study of neurological immune-mediated disorders. General study results and limits: One related-CDR3 cluster, identified by phylogenetic grouping, held the repertoires of 18 of 34 multiple sclerosis patients and was a possible signature.

Using its own MiXCR run on the 5' RACE reads, TCRdb lists one record per CDR3 protein. The sample yields more than 75,000 distinct CDR3 sequences, about 5.2% seen once. Germline V gives CDR1 LNHNV, CDR2 YYDKDF (reference sequence). The CDR3 spans 15 residues. Trimming left V 0 bases short and J 4 bases short, with 12 bases between. The chain couples TRBV15 to TRBJ1-2; D not resolved. The sequenced material came from PBMCs. The sequence was collected from a woman aged 25-40 years with multiple sclerosis. This CDR3 is CATSRDSGRTYGYTF. In nucleotides, the CDR3 is TGTGCCACCAGCAGAGATTCGGGCAGGACCTATGGCTACACCTTC. Filled out from reference TRBV15 and TRBJ1-2, the complete variable domain reads DAMVIQNPRYQVTQFGKPVTLSCSQTLNHNVMYWYQQKSSQAPKLLFHYYDKDFNNEADTPDNFQSRRPNTSFCFLDIRSPGLGDTAMYLCATSRDSGRTYGYTFGSGTRLTVV.